This paragraph reports one T cell receptor beta chain. Its antigen is still unknown. This record belongs to a study of T-cell memory formation after mild COVID-19. Study results and limitations: Pre-infection memory already had some responding clones, implying cross-reactive memory joined. Clones that shrank (day 15 to 85) were balanced CD4/CD8, whereas later expanders leaned CD4+. CD4+ contracting clones lay mainly in CM and EM, CD8+ ones in EMRA.

TCRdb re-called the 5' RACE reads with MiXCR, one entry per CDR3 protein. This table holds roughly 150,000 distinct CDR3 sequences, more than 14% found once. This receptor was taken from an adult woman who had mild COVID-19 (a few samples of this study predate the infection). Cell type and time point are not known. Sequenced material: PBMCs or a T cell subset sorted from them (not recorded which).

CDR3 residues: CSARLAGGQNEQFF. In DNA form, the CDR3 reads TGCAGTGCTAGGTTAGCGGGAGGGCAGAATGAGCAGTTCTTC. This chain joins TRBV20-1 and TRBJ2-1; TRBD2 matches 11 bases. V shed 3 bases, J shed 7 bases, and the junction held 5 bases outside the gene matches. Germline values: CDR1 DFQATT, CDR2 SNEGSKA (reference sequence). CDR3 length: 14 residues.